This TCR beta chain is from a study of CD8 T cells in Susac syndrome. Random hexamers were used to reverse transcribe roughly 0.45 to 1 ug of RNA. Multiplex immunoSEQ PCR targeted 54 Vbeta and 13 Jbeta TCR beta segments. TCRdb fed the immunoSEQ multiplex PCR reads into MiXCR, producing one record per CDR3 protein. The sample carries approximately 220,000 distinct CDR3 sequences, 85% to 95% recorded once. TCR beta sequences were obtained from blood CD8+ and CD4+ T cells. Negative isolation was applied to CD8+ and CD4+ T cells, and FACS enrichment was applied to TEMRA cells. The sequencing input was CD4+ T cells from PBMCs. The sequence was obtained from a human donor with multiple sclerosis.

CDR3 nucleotide sequence: TGTGCCAGCAGCGAAGGGTCTACAACCTCCTACAATGAGCAGTTCTTC. Its protein product is CASSEGSTTSYNEQFF. The chain links TRBV9 to TRBJ2-1; D is ambiguous. Germline CDR1 and CDR2: SGDLS and YYNGEE. V dropped 3 bases and J dropped 0 bases, with 13 bases sitting between them. This CDR3 comprises 16 residues.